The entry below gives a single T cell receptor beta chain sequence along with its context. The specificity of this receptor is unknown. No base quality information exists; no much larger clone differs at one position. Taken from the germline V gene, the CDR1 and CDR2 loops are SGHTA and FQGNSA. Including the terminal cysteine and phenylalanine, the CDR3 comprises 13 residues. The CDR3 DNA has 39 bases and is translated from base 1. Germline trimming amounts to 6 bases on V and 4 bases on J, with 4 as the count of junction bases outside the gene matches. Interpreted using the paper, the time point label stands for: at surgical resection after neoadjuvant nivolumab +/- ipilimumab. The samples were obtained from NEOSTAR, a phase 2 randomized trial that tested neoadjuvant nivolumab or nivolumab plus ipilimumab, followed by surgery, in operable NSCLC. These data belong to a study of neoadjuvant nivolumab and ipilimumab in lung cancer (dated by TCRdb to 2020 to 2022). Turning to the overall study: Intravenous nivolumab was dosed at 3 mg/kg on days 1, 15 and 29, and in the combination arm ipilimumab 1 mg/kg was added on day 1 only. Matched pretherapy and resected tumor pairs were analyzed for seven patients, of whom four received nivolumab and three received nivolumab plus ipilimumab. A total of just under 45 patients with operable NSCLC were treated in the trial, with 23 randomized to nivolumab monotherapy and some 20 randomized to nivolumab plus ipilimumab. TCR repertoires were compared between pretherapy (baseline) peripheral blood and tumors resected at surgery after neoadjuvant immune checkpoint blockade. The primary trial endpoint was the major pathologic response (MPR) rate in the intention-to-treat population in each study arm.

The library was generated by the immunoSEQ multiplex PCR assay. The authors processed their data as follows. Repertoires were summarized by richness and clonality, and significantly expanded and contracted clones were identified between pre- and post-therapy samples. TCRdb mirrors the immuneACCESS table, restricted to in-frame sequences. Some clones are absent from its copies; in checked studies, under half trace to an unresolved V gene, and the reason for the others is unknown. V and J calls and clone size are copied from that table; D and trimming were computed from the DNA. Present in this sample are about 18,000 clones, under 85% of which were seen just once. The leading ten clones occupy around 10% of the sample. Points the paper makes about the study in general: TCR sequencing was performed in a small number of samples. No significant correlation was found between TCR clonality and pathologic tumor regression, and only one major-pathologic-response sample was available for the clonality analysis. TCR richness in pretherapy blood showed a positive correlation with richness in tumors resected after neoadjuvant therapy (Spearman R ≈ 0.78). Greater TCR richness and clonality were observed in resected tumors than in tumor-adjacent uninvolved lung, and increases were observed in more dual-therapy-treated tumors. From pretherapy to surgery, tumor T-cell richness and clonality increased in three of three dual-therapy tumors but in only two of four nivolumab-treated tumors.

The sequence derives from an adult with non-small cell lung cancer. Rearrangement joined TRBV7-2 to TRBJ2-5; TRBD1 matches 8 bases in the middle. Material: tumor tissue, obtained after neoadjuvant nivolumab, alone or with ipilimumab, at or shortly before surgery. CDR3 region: CASRKTGGETQYF. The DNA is TGTGCCAGCAGAAAAACAGGGGGAGAGACCCAGTACTTC.